The 11 T cell receptor beta chains given below trace back to one sample, sequenced in a study of breast tumors, draining lymph nodes, adjacent tissues. TCRdb processed the multiplex PCR reads anew with MiXCR; each CDR3 protein has one entry. The sample holds 65,000 to 80,000 distinct CDR3 sequences, roughly a fifth seen once. Samples came from axillary lymph nodes draining the breast cancer. Material for sequencing was axillary lymph node tissue. The receptors derive from a female donor with breast cancer. Some clones in this sample may be carry-over from other donors' samples.

This clonotype was picked up many times. The V gene is TRBV3-1, the J gene TRBJ2-3; no clear D. The CDR3 runs 12 residues. V dropped 3 bases and J dropped 7 bases, with 8 bases sitting between them. In germline, CDR1 is LGHDT, CDR2 YNNKEL (reference sequence). This CDR3 reads CASSQGSNTQYF. In nucleotides, the CDR3 is TGTGCCAGCAGCCAGGGTTCAAATACGCAGTATTTT.

This clonotype was counted ten times or more. The V and J genes are TRBV6-2 or TRBV6-3 and TRBJ1-3, with a weak D call TRBD1 (6 bases). Trimming removed 6 bases at V and 4 bases at J, with 19 bases between. The germline V gene encodes CDR1 MNHEY and CDR2 SVGEGT. CDR3 length: 16 amino acids. This chain's CDR3 is CASSRDKPGVGNTIYF. CDR3 DNA: TGTGCCAGCAGCCGGGACAAACCCGGGGTCGGAAACACCATATATTTT.

The V gene is TRBV18, the J gene TRBJ2-5, with D maybe TRBD2 (6 bases). The CDR3 loop spans 16 amino acids. V lost 3 bases and J lost 2, with 16 bases in between. CDR1 is KGHSH, CDR2 LQKENI, per germline. DNA of the CDR3: TGTGCCAGCTCACCCCGGTGGAGGGGAAGGCAAGAGACCCAGTACTTC. This encodes CASSPRWRGRQETQYF. The full variable domain, its missing parts supplied by reference TRBV18 and TRBJ2-5, is NAGVMQNPRHLVRRRGQEARLRCSPMKGHSHVYWYRQLPEEGLKFMVYLQKENIIDESGMPKERFSAEFPKEGPSILRIQQVVRGDSAAYFCASSPRWRGRQETQYFGPGTRLLVL.

This clonotype has a count of ten or more. The chain joins TRBV5-1 to TRBJ2-3; possibly TRBD1 for D (6 bases). Deletions cut 0 bases from V and 2 bases from J, with 7 bases between. The V gene's germline CDR1 is SGHRS and CDR2 YFSETQ. This CDR3 is built from 14 residues. CDR3 nucleotide sequence: TGCGCCAGCAGCTTGGGGGGGCCCACAGATACGCAGTATTTT. It codes for CASSLGGPTDTQYF.

Worth noting for this clonotype: A read error is possible here, since a much larger clone lies one base away. The chain links TRBV6-1 to TRBJ2-1, with TRBD2 matching 12 bases. There are 16 residues in the CDR3. CDR1 and CDR2 from the germline V gene are MNHNS and SASEGT. The CDR3 sequence is CASSDFTSGRRGLQSF. The CDR3 nucleotides are TGTGCCAGCAGTGACTTTACTAGCGGGAGGCGGGGCTTACAGTCCTTC.

The rearrangement joins TRBV12-3 or TRBV12-4 to TRBJ1-5; D is unresolved. This CDR3 has 15 amino acids. V was shortened by 4 bases and J by 1 base, with 11 bases between the two germline ends. CDR3 amino acids: CASSSGLGSNQPQHF. The CDR3 DNA reads as TGTGCCAGCAGTTCTGGGCTCGGAAGCAATCAGCCCCAGCATTTT.

This clonotype appeared many times. The V gene is TRBV7-9, the J gene TRBJ1-4, with D maybe TRBD1 (6 bases). The CDR3 covers 13 residues. Trimming removed 6 bases at V and 8 bases at J, with 13 bases between. Germline V CDR1 and CDR2: SEHNR, FQNEAQ (reference sequence). CDR3 sequence: CASRGAGQEKLFF. In nucleotides, the CDR3 is TGTGCCAGCAGGGGGGCGGGTCAAGAAAAACTGTTTTTT.

This clonotype showed up just a few times. A much larger clone differs from this one at a single base, so this may be a read error. V usage is TRBV7-3 and J usage is TRBJ2-1; the match to TRBD2 covers 10 bases. With V trimmed by 2 bases and J by 7 bases, 8 bases remained unmatched. CDR3 length: 16 amino acids. The V gene's germline CDR1 is SGHTA and CDR2 FQGTGA. The CDR3 sequence: CASSLGRASGRNEQFF. The CDR3 region has the DNA TGTGCCAGCAGCTTAGGTCGCGCTAGCGGGAGAAATGAGCAGTTCTTC.

This clonotype showed up many times. The V call is TRBV5-1, the J call TRBJ2-5; the match to TRBD2 covers 12 bases. The CDR3 totals 16 residues. The ends lost 3 bases at V and 4 bases at J; junction bases unmatched: 7. Germline V gene lookup returns CDR1 SGHRS and CDR2 YFSETQ. CDR3 nucleotide sequence: TGCGCCAGCAGCTGGACGTCGGGACTAGCGGGAGAGACCCAGTACTTC. It encodes CASSWTSGLAGETQYF.

Remarks on this clonotype: Given a much more abundant clone one base away, this may be a read error. The rearrangement links TRBV6-6 to TRBJ2-1, with D possibly being TRBD1 or TRBD2 (5 bases each). V lost 10 bases and J lost 9, with 19 bases in between. The V gene's germline CDR1 is MNHNY and CDR2 SVGAGI (reference sequence). The CDR3 is made up of 13 amino acids. The CDR3 DNA is TGTGCCACCCTGAGGGGTCTGGGATGTGAGCAGTTCTTC. It translates to CATLRGLGCEQFF.

This clonotype was seen many times. This chain connects TRBV9 to TRBJ1-5, with D hard to call. Germline CDR1 reads SGDLS; CDR2 reads YYNGEE. The CDR3 extends over 13 amino acids. Deletions cut 3 bases from V and 4 bases from J, with 8 bases between. The CDR3 DNA reads as TGTGCCAGCAGCGCGACCTTTAATCAGCCCCAGCATTTT. Translating gives CASSATFNQPQHF. Full variable domain (rest looked up from reference TRBV9 and TRBJ1-5): DSGVTQTPKHLITATGQRVTLRCSPRSGDLSVYWYQQSLDQGLQFLIQYYNGEERAKGNILERFSAQQFPDLHSELNLSSLELGDSALYFCASSATFNQPQHFGDGTRLSIL.